The 16 T cell receptor beta chains below were found in one sample sequenced in a study of identical twins. TCRdb re-derived calls from the 5' RACE reads in MiXCR, one entry per CDR3 protein. Here the sample spans 700,000 to 950,000 distinct CDR3 sequences, 9% to 15% being singletons. These data were likewise used in another study, on yellow fever vaccine responses in identical twins.

Material for sequencing was PBMCs. The receptors were sampled from a woman under 30 in good health.

The chain recombines TRBV2 with TRBJ2-7, with 8 bases aligning to TRBD1. The V gene's germline CDR1 is SNHLY and CDR2 FYNNEI. CDR3 size: 14 residues. J lost 2 bases, V lost 8 bases, and 8 bases had no gene match. The DNA of the CDR3 is TGTGCCAGCTCCAAGGACAGGGCAACCTACGAGCAGTACTTC. Its translation: CASSKDRATYEQYF.

The V call is TRBV12-3 or TRBV12-4, the J call TRBJ2-7; D perhaps matches TRBD2 (5 bases). The CDR3 sequence is 13 residues long. V lost 6 bases, J lost 5 bases, and 14 bases lay in between. CDR3 loop: CASSHGLVDEQYV. As DNA, the CDR3 is TGTGCCAGCAGCCATGGACTCGTCGACGAGCAGTACGTC.

This clonotype was picked up a small number of times. The rearrangement uses TRBV5-6 and TRBJ2-2, with 7 bases lining up with TRBD1. V dropped 5 bases and J dropped 5; count of bases not matched to a gene: 3. CDR3 length: 13 amino acids. Germline loops: CDR1 SGHDT, CDR2 YYEEEE. The CDR3 bases are TGTGCCAGCAGAATGACAGGGACCGGGGAGCTGTTTTTT. Residues: CASRMTGTGELFF. Together with reference TRBV5-6 and TRBJ2-2, the CDR3 gives the full variable domain: DAGVTQSPTHLIKTRGQQVTLRCSPKSGHDTVSWYQQALGQGPQFIFQYYEEEERQRGNFPDRFSGHQFPNYSSELNVNALLLGDSALYLCASRMTGTGELFFGEGSRLTVL.

This sequence joins TRBV4-1 and TRBJ2-7; D may be TRBD1 (5 bases). V was shortened by 3 bases and J by 4 bases, with 13 bases between the two germline ends. The CDR3 totals 14 residues. Germline V CDR1 and CDR2: MGHRA, YSYEKL. The DNA of the CDR3 is TGCGCCAGCAGCCAGGTCACAGGTTCGTACGAGCAGTACTTC. Its protein product is CASSQVTGSYEQYF.

This clonotype was detected a few times. The rearrangement links TRBV2 to TRBJ2-4; 10 nucleotides agree with TRBD2. With V trimmed by 7 bases and J by 6 bases, 6 bases remained unmatched. CDR3 length: 14 residues. Germline V CDR1 and CDR2: SNHLY, FYNNEI. CDR3 region: CASTQGLATNIQYF. CDR3 sequence (DNA): TGTGCCAGCACCCAGGGACTAGCGACAAACATTCAGTACTTC.

The genes are TRBV5-1 and TRBJ2-5; 8 bases fit TRBD1. CDR1 is SGHRS, CDR2 YFSETQ, per germline. CDR3 length equals 15 residues. The ends lost 3 bases at V and 5 bases at J; junction bases unmatched: 9. The CDR3 reads CASSSRQGIAETQYF. CDR3 DNA sequence: TGCGCCAGCAGCTCCAGACAGGGGATAGCTGAGACCCAGTACTTC.

The chain recombines TRBV11-2 with TRBJ2-3, with 9 nucleotides matching TRBD2. This CDR3 contains 14 residues. With V trimmed by 5 bases and J by 6 bases, 6 bases remained unmatched. Germline V lookup: CDR1 SGHAT, CDR2 FQNNGV. The CDR3 protein is CASSRAGGWDTQYF. Here the CDR3 DNA reads TGTGCCAGCAGCCGCGCGGGGGGGTGGGATACGCAGTATTTT.

V and J are TRBV10-2 and TRBJ2-2; tentative D call: TRBD2 (6 bases). Germline V gene lookup returns CDR1 WSHSY and CDR2 SAAADI. V lost 3 bases, J lost 4 bases, and 15 bases lay in between. This CDR3 is 16 amino acids long. In DNA, the CDR3 is TGCGCCAGCAGTGAAGGCTCGGGGGTGGGCACCGGGGAGCTGTTTTTT. It specifies CASSEGSGVGTGELFF.

The chain couples TRBV6-1 to TRBJ1-6; D is undetermined. The CDR3 is made up of 15 amino acids. V dropped 3 bases and J dropped 5 bases, with 11 bases sitting between them. CDR1 and CDR2 (germline): MNHNS, SASEGT. The CDR3 loop reads CASSDIMGNNSPLHF. CDR3 nucleotide sequence: TGTGCCAGCAGTGATATCATGGGAAATAATTCACCCCTCCACTTT.

This clonotype occurred a few times. This chain links TRBV24-1 with TRBJ2-1; no clear D gene. This CDR3 is 15 amino acids long. The V and J ends lost 4 bases and 1 base respectively, with 10 bases between them. In germline, CDR1 is KGHDR, CDR2 SFDVKD. CDR3 loop: CATSDPSESYNEQFF. As DNA, the CDR3 is TGTGCCACCAGTGACCCCTCGGAGTCCTACAATGAGCAGTTCTTC.

This clonotype was observed a handful of times. V and J are TRBV3-1 and TRBJ2-1; 8 bases match TRBD2. Germline V lookup: CDR1 LGHDT, CDR2 YNNKEL (reference sequence). This CDR3 has 19 amino acids. The V segment lost 4 bases and the J segment 8 bases; nucleotides outside the gene matches: 22. In nucleotides, the CDR3 is TGTGCCAGCAGCCCCAAGGGCGGAAGCGGGAGTACCCGTGTGGATGAGCAGTTCTTC. Residues: CASSPKGGSGSTRVDEQFF.

The chain couples TRBV18 to TRBJ2-2; D is perhaps TRBD2 (7 bases). V lost 0 bases, J lost 3 bases, and 14 bases lay in between. Germline CDR1 reads KGHSH; CDR2 reads LQKENI. CDR3 size: 17 residues. Here the CDR3 reads CASSPPWAGGHTGELFF. As DNA, the CDR3 is TGTGCCAGCTCACCACCTTGGGCCGGGGGGCACACCGGGGAGCTGTTTTTT. The full variable domain, completed using reference TRBV18 and TRBJ2-2, is NAGVMQNPRHLVRRRGQEARLRCSPMKGHSHVYWYRQLPEEGLKFMVYLQKENIIDESGMPKERFSAEFPKEGPSILRIQQVVRGDSAAYFCASSPPWAGGHTGELFFGEGSRLTVL.

This clonotype was seen at least ten times. The chain has TRBV5-1 and TRBJ2-5, with unresolved D. Germline CDR1 and CDR2: SGHRS and YFSETQ. V was cut by 0 bases and J by 3 bases, with 12 bases left in between. The CDR3 covers 15 residues. The CDR3 protein is CASSLVNTGKETQYF. The CDR3 DNA reads TGCGCCAGCAGCTTGGTCAATACCGGAAAAGAGACCCAGTACTTC. Full variable domain (missing parts from reference TRBV5-1 and TRBJ2-5): KAGVTQTPRYLIKTRGQQVTLSCSPISGHRSVSWYQQTPGQGLQFLFEYFSETQRNKGNFPGRFSGRQFSNSRSEMNVSTLELGDSALYLCASSLVNTGKETQYFGPGTRLLVL.

The genes are TRBV10-3 and TRBJ1-1; 8 bases map to TRBD1. CDR3 size: 15 residues. V dropped 6 bases and J dropped 0; count of bases not matched to a gene: 6. Per germline, CDR1 ENHRY and CDR2 SYGVKD. CDR3 residues: CAISQTTGVNTEAFF. In DNA, the CDR3 is TGTGCCATCAGCCAGACGACAGGGGTGAACACTGAAGCTTTCTTT.

The chain has TRBV5-1 and TRBJ2-3; possibly TRBD1 or TRBD2 for D (6 bases each). The CDR3 has 15 amino acids. The ends were cut back, 4 bases at V and 8 bases at J, with 20 bases in the middle. Germline CDR1 SGHRS, CDR2 YFSETQ. CDR3 loop: CASSTNPTGGGTQYF. CDR3 DNA: TGCGCCAGCAGCACGAATCCCACCGGAGGGGGTACGCAGTATTTT.

CDR3 protein: CATSHRIAAEQYF. In DNA, the CDR3 is TGTGCCACCAGCCACAGGATTGCGGCCGAGCAGTACTTC. The rearrangement uses TRBV24-1 and TRBJ2-7, with a possible D match to TRBD1 (5 bases). V lost 7 bases and J lost 6, with 15 bases in between. The CDR3 has 13 amino acids. CDR1 and CDR2 from the germline V gene are KGHDR and SFDVKD.